This T cell receptor (beta chain) was recorded in a study of CD8 T cells in Susac syndrome. Background on the study: When blood was drawn, the patients with Susac syndrome were therapy-naive, on corticosteroids, or on intravenous immunoglobulin alone. General study points: The authors acknowledged that the study's TCR sequencing and HLA analysis involved relatively few individuals.

On this clonotype itself: Its antigen is currently unknown.

This CDR3 is 13 amino acids long. Germline V gives CDR1 LNHDA, CDR2 SQIVND (reference sequence). V lost 7 bases and J lost 4, with 12 bases in between. Random-hexamer reverse transcription was applied to roughly 0.45 to 1 ug RNA. TCRdb independently ran MiXCR on the immunoSEQ multiplex PCR reads; one entry per CDR3 protein. The table records some 96,000 distinct CDR3 sequences, about 96% of them present only once. Source material: CD8+ T cells from PBMCs. The chain recombines TRBV19 with TRBJ2-3; D is possibly TRBD1 or TRBD2 (5 bases each). The sequence derives from a human donor with Susac syndrome. The CDR3 is CASNWDGADTQYF. The CDR3 DNA follows: TGTGCCAGTAATTGGGACGGGGCAGATACGCAGTATTTT.